The 28 T cell receptor beta chains reported below all come from one sample, sequenced in a study of blood T cell repertoires in COVID-19. TCRdb's copy holds only in-frame clones and misses some; the assay was immunoSEQ multiplex PCR. The sample has 60,000 to 80,000 clones, more than 70% seen once. The sequenced sample consisted of peripheral blood. The receptors originated from a woman in her 70s with acute or convalescent COVID-19.

The gene calls are TRBV7-6 and TRBJ1-1, with D possibly TRBD1 on 6 matching bases. V lost 5 bases, J lost 1 base, and 14 bases lay in between. CDR1 is SGHVS, CDR2 FNYEAQ, per germline. This CDR3 has 15 residues. CDR3 sequence (DNA): TGTGCCAGCAGCCTGCGGCGGACAGAGAACACTGAAGCTTTCTTT. Its protein product is CASSLRRTENTEAFF.

The CDR3 nucleotides read TGTGCCAGCAGCTTGGAGTGGGGCGGGGTTACCACAGATACGCAGTATTTT. Amino acid sequence: CASSLEWGGVTTDTQYF. The chain uses TRBV5-4 and TRBJ2-3; possible D gene TRBD2, 6 bases. The germline gives CDR1 SGHNT, CDR2 YYREEE (reference sequence). CDR3 size: 17 residues. Deletions cut 0 bases from V and 2 bases from J, with 16 bases between.

The chain is built from TRBV4-2 and TRBJ2-2; 9 bases match TRBD1. Per germline, CDR1 LGHNA and CDR2 YNFKEQ. The V and J ends lost 0 bases and 4 bases, in that order; junction bases with no gene match: 0. The CDR3 sequence is 15 residues long. Written as DNA, the CDR3 is TGTGCCAGCAGCCAAGAGACAGGGGGCACCGGGGAGCTGTTTTTT. Translation: CASSQETGGTGELFF.

The chain is built from TRBV29-1 and TRBJ2-1, with D maybe TRBD2 (5 bases). Germline V gene sequence: CDR1 SQVTM, CDR2 ANQGSEA. The CDR3 sequence is 12 residues long. The germline V and J ends were trimmed by 8 bases and 8 bases, with 16 bases remaining between them. CDR3 amino acids: CSHDGRGDEQFF. The CDR3 nucleotides read TGCAGCCACGACGGACGGGGTGATGAGCAGTTCTTC.

V is TRBV3-1 (or the pseudogene TRBV3-2) and J is TRBJ2-2, with no clear D. This CDR3 spans 13 amino acids. In germline, CDR1 is LGHDT, CDR2 YNNKEL (reference sequence). Trimming took 2 bases from V and 7 from J, leaving 8 bases between them. For the CDR3, the DNA is TGTGCCAGCAGCCAACTACTGAACGGGGAGCTGTTTTTT. It yields the protein CASSQLLNGELFF.

The gene calls are TRBV12-3 or TRBV12-4 and TRBJ2-7, with D unclear. This CDR3 has 13 amino acids. The germline V and J ends were trimmed by 8 bases and 0 bases, with 11 bases remaining between them. CDR3: CASVGARSYEQYF. The CDR3 DNA reads TGTGCCAGCGTGGGCGCCCGCTCCTACGAGCAGTACTTC.

The chain links TRBV5-1 to TRBJ1-5; 7 nucleotides align to TRBD1. CDR1 and CDR2 (germline): SGHRS, YFSETQ. After removal of 4 bases from V and 6 bases from J, the junction contained 10 bases not matched to a gene. This CDR3 is built from 15 residues. In nucleotides, the CDR3 is TGCGCCAGCAGCCTTGACGGGCAGGGGGGTCAGCCCCAGCATTTT. Its translation is CASSLDGQGGQPQHF.

The CDR3 loop is CASSPAGIRKNEQFF. CDR3 DNA sequence: TGTGCCAGCTCACCAGCGGGCATCAGGAAAAATGAGCAGTTCTTC. The genes are TRBV18 and TRBJ2-1, with a tentative D call TRBD2 (5 bases). CDR1 is KGHSH, CDR2 LQKENI, per germline. The CDR3 is 15 amino acids. V dropped 2 bases and J dropped 7 bases, with 15 bases sitting between them.

This chain uses TRBV19 with TRBJ1-2; D may be TRBD1 (5 bases). The CDR3 spans 15 residues. V lost 1 base and J 0 bases, leaving 9 bases between the germline ends. CDR1 is LNHDA and CDR2 is SQIVND in the germline V gene (reference sequence). CDR3 residues: CASSIGQPTNYGYTF. DNA of the CDR3: TGTGCCAGTAGTATAGGACAGCCGACTAACTATGGCTACACCTTC.

The chain carries TRBV3-1 (or the pseudogene TRBV3-2) and TRBJ1-3; the D is unclear. This CDR3 region has 15 residues. Deletions cut 2 bases from V and 0 bases from J, with 8 bases between. Germline-derived CDR1 and CDR2 are LGHDT and YNNKEL (reference sequence). The CDR3 spells CASSQLFGSGNTIYF. CDR3 DNA sequence: TGTGCCAGCAGCCAACTTTTCGGCTCTGGAAACACCATATATTTT.

The chain carries TRBV3-1 (or the pseudogene TRBV3-2) and TRBJ1-1; a weak D match, TRBD1 (5 bases). Trimming removed 1 base from V and 5 bases from J, with 17 bases in between. This CDR3 has 16 residues. CDR1 and CDR2 (germline): LGHDT, YNNKEL (reference sequence). CDR3 in DNA: TGTGCCAGCAGCCAAGGCACCGCAAAGGGGTATACTGAAGCTTTCTTT. It encodes CASSQGTAKGYTEAFF.

This rearrangement joins TRBV7-6 to TRBJ2-1, with TRBD1 identical over 8 bases. This CDR3 has 18 residues. Per germline, CDR1 SGHVS and CDR2 FNYEAQ. J was trimmed by 0 bases and V by 3 bases; bases with no gene match: 10. CDR3 amino acids: CASSFYGQGSSSYNEQFF. Here the CDR3 DNA reads TGTGCCAGCAGCTTTTACGGACAGGGATCCAGCTCCTACAATGAGCAGTTCTTC. Looking up the rest from reference TRBV7-6 and TRBJ2-1 gives the full variable domain: GAGVSQSPRYKVTKRGQDVALRCDPISGHVSLYWYRQALGQGPEFLTYFNYEAQQDKSGLPNDRFSAERPEGSISTLTIQRTEQRDSAMYRCASSFYGQGSSSYNEQFFGPGTRLTVL.

The CDR3 spells CATSGATGYGQPQHF. Written as DNA, the CDR3 is TGTGCCACCAGTGGCGCGACAGGGTATGGTCAGCCCCAGCATTTT. V is TRBV24-1 and J is TRBJ1-5, with 7 bases fitting TRBD1. Germline values: CDR1 KGHDR, CDR2 SFDVKD. The CDR3 spans 15 residues. V shed 5 bases, J shed 6 bases, and the junction held 9 bases outside the gene matches.

The CDR3: CASSKASVAGDNTGELFF. Written as DNA, the CDR3 is TGTGCCAGCAGCAAAGCATCGGTAGCGGGGGACAACACCGGGGAGCTGTTTTTT. The V call is TRBV21-1, the J call TRBJ2-2; TRBD2, the table's D call, was not compared with the DNA. TRBV21-1 is listed as a pseudogene. The CDR3 totals 18 residues.

This clone has just one count. V gene TRBV5-8 combines with J gene TRBJ1-2; 9 bases map to TRBD1. CDR3 length equals 16 residues. V shed 0 bases, J shed 5 bases, and the junction held 8 bases outside the gene matches. Germline V gene data show CDR1 as SGHTS and CDR2 as YDEGEE. CDR3 amino acids: CASSLVSADRGYGYTF. DNA for the CDR3: TGTGCCAGCAGCTTGGTCTCCGCGGACAGGGGTTATGGCTACACCTTC. The full variable domain, its missing parts supplied by reference TRBV5-8 and TRBJ1-2, is EAGVTQSPTHLIKTRGQQATLRCSPISGHTSVYWYQQALGLGLQFLLWYDEGEERNRGNFPPRFSGRQFPNYSSELNVNALELEDSALYLCASSLVSADRGYGYTFGSGTRLTVV.

The rearrangement uses TRBV5-4 and TRBJ2-1, with 11 bases matching TRBD2. Germline values: CDR1 SGHNT, CDR2 YYREEE (reference sequence). V shed 0 bases and J 9 bases; nucleotides not matched to a gene: 8. The CDR3 runs 16 residues. The CDR3 region has the DNA TGTGCCAGCAGCTTGGAGGTAGCGGGAGGGCCAGGTGAGCAGTTCTTC. It is translated as CASSLEVAGGPGEQFF.

V gene TRBV6-5 combines with J gene TRBJ1-1; no definite D call. Trimming left V 7 bases short and J 0 bases short, with 9 bases between. Germline values: CDR1 MNHEY, CDR2 SVGAGI. This CDR3 contains 13 residues. The CDR3 here is CASKAGMNTEAFF. For the CDR3, the DNA is TGTGCCAGCAAGGCGGGTATGAACACTGAAGCTTTCTTT.

The gene calls are TRBV30 and TRBJ1-5; the D gene is possibly TRBD1 (5 bases). The germline CDR1 and CDR2 sequences are GTSNPN and SVGIG (reference sequence). The CDR3 runs 15 residues. With 0 bases removed from V and 6 bases from J, the gap between germline ends came to 15 bases. The CDR3 reads CAWSVDVGGGQPQHF. The CDR3 nucleotides read TGTGCCTGGAGTGTAGATGTGGGGGGTGGTCAGCCCCAGCATTTT.

This chain uses TRBV18 with TRBJ1-1; D is possibly TRBD1 (5 bases). Germline CDR1 reads KGHSH; CDR2 reads LQKENI. Trimming took off 3 bases at V and 4 bases at J, with 9 bases between the two ends. This CDR3 is built from 13 residues. The DNA of the CDR3 is TGTGCCAGCTCACCTGCCGGGGGCACTGAAGCTTTCTTT. It translates to CASSPAGGTEAFF.

V is TRBV6-5 and J is TRBJ1-3; D gene uncertain. CDR1 and CDR2 (germline): MNHEY, SVGAGI. Trimming left V 8 bases short and J 0 bases short, with 14 bases between. CDR3 length: 15 amino acids. CDR3 protein: CASLGGLSSGNTIYF. The CDR3 DNA reads TGTGCCAGCCTAGGAGGGTTGAGCTCTGGAAACACCATATATTTT.

The genes are TRBV6-2 or TRBV6-3 and TRBJ2-7; possible D gene TRBD2, 5 bases. Germline assignment: CDR1 MNHEY and CDR2 SVGEGT. The CDR3 is 18 amino acids. Trimming took off 2 bases at V and 4 bases at J, with 24 bases between the two ends. CDR3 in DNA: TGTGCCAGCAGTTACAACCCGGCGGAGCGGCCCAAAGTTTACGAGCAGTACTTC. Amino acids: CASSYNPAERPKVYEQYF.

The chain uses TRBV2 and TRBJ1-5, with D possibly being TRBD1 (6 bases). The CDR3 is 14 amino acids. The V gene lost 7 bases and the J gene lost 3 bases, with 13 bases spanning the gap. The germline V gene encodes CDR1 SNHLY and CDR2 FYNNEI. The DNA of the CDR3 is TGTGCCAGCACCGGCGGACAGAACAATCAGCCCCAGCATTTT. Protein sequence: CASTGGQNNQPQHF. The variable domain in full, completed from reference TRBV2 and TRBJ1-5, reads EPEVTQTPSHQVTQMGQEVILRCVPISNHLYFYWYRQILGQKVEFLVSFYNNEISEKSEIFDDQFSVERPDGSNFTLKIRSTKLEDSAMYFCASTGGQNNQPQHFGDGTRLSIL.

V usage is TRBV6-6 and J usage is TRBJ1-5, with TRBD1 matching 10 bases. Germline trimming cut 6 bases from V and 5 bases from J; bases unmatched to any gene: 4. Germline CDR1 MNHNY, CDR2 SVGAGI (reference sequence). The CDR3 length is 14 residues. CDR3 loop: CASRAGTGDQPQHF. Written as DNA, the CDR3 is TGTGCCAGCAGGGCAGGGACAGGGGATCAGCCCCAGCATTTT.

The V and J genes are TRBV7-3 and TRBJ2-2; TRBD2 agrees at 8 bases. J was trimmed by 4 bases and V by 5 bases; bases with no gene match: 6. CDR1 SGHTA and CDR2 FQGTGA come from the germline V gene. The CDR3 is 15 amino acids. The CDR3 reads CASSPNGGATGELFF. Here the CDR3 DNA reads TGTGCCAGCAGCCCAAACGGGGGGGCCACCGGGGAGCTGTTTTTT.

This chain uses TRBV3-1 (or the pseudogene TRBV3-2) with TRBJ1-6; 10 bases map to TRBD1. V shed 6 bases and J 8 bases; nucleotides not matched to a gene: 4. Per germline, CDR1 LGHDT and CDR2 YNNKEL (reference sequence). The CDR3 has 14 residues. In DNA form, the CDR3 reads TGTGCCAGCAGACGCGGGACAGGGGATTCACCCCTCCACTTT. Translating gives CASRRGTGDSPLHF.

This chain connects TRBV9 to TRBJ1-3, with TRBD1 identical over 10 bases. With 4 bases clipped from V and 5 bases from J, the junction kept 15 bases outside the gene matches. Germline CDR1 and CDR2: SGDLS and YYNGEE. The CDR3 totals 18 residues. CDR3 region: CASSNNPTGGQGRNTIYF. The CDR3 DNA follows: TGTGCCAGCAGCAACAACCCGACCGGGGGACAGGGGCGAAACACCATATATTTT.

Only one count was recorded for this clone. This chain connects TRBV28 to TRBJ2-7, with TRBD2 identical over 11 bases. The length of the CDR3 is 19 residues. In germline, CDR1 is MDHEN, CDR2 SYDVKM. With 8 bases clipped from V and 4 bases from J, the junction kept 22 bases outside the gene matches. CDR3 nucleotide sequence: TGTGCCAGCCATTTTCCCCTAGCGGGAGGCCCTCGCGGGGGGTACGAGCAGTACTTC. Protein: CASHFPLAGGPRGGYEQYF.

The chain has TRBV5-8 and TRBJ2-1; no clear D. Germline loops: CDR1 SGHTS, CDR2 YDEGEE. This CDR3 has 15 residues. V was trimmed by 7 bases and J by 0 bases, leaving 14 bases between them. CDR3 loop: CASPSSRNSYNEQFF. The CDR3, as DNA: TGTGCCAGCCCCTCTTCCAGGAACTCCTACAATGAGCAGTTCTTC. The variable domain in full, with the rest retrieved from reference TRBV5-8 and TRBJ2-1, is EAGVTQSPTHLIKTRGQQATLRCSPISGHTSVYWYQQALGLGLQFLLWYDEGEERNRGNFPPRFSGRQFPNYSSELNVNALELEDSALYLCASPSSRNSYNEQFFGPGTRLTVL.